This TCR beta chain was sequenced in a study of blood T cell repertoires in COVID-19. Study-wide background: T cells, B-cell-depleted T cells, or PBMCs provided the cDNA or gDNA that served as material.

All enrollees were about 18 to 95 years old and from roughly 26 US areas. Cohorts were based on clinical histories the participants reported. Original analysis: How many nucleated cells were present was estimated from reference gene primer amplification. Sequencing used immunoSEQ multiplex PCR; TCRdb keeps in-frame clones, though not all of them. V, J and clone size are those of that table, while D and trimming were read from the DNA. This sample yields 350,000 to 400,000 clones, of which roughly 84% are seen a single time; 2.5% to 3% belongs to the top ten. Germline loops: CDR1 MNHEY, CDR2 SMNVEV (reference sequence). V lost 6 bases to trimming and J lost 7 bases; unmatched junction nucleotides: 14. There are 15 residues in the CDR3.

The sequenced material came from PBMCs or T cells enriched from blood (not recorded which). The receptor was isolated from a woman in her thirties who had recovered from COVID-19. This chain links TRBV27 with TRBJ1-1; 7 nucleotides match TRBD1. CDR3 DNA sequence: TGTGCCAGCAGCTCTCCTGGGACAGTCTCCCGTGAAGCTTTCTTT. Amino acids: CASSSPGTVSREAFF.